Presented here are 26 T cell receptor beta chains from one specimen sequenced in a study of blood T cell repertoires in COVID-19. TCRdb keeps only in-frame clones here, not all; method: immunoSEQ multiplex PCR. Of roughly 250,000 clones listed, 70% to 85% are singletons. Sequenced sample: peripheral blood. These receptors were collected from a woman over 75 with acute or convalescent COVID-19.

The chain's CDR3 is CASSKQGNNSPLHF. In nucleotides, the CDR3 is TGTGCCAGCAGCAAACAGGGAAATAATTCACCCCTCCACTTT. The chain combines TRBV14 with TRBJ1-6, with D maybe TRBD1 (6 bases). V was clipped by 5 bases and J by 5 bases, with 10 bases between them. The CDR3 covers 14 residues. Germline lookup yields CDR1 SGHDN and CDR2 FVKESK.

This chain joins TRBV12-3 or TRBV12-4 and TRBJ1-2; D is perhaps TRBD1 (6 bases). Between the trimmed V and J ends, which lost 6 bases and 5 bases, there was a span of 13 bases. The CDR3 consists of 13 residues. The CDR3 DNA sequence: TGTGCCAGCAGGTGGGCAGGGGATTATGGCTACACCTTC. This translates into CASRWAGDYGYTF.

The V gene is TRBV20-1, the J gene TRBJ1-5; D is possibly TRBD1 (6 bases). This CDR3 is 15 amino acids long. The germline V gene has CDR1 DFQATT and CDR2 SNEGSKA (reference sequence). The V end lost 3 bases, the J end lost 2 bases, and 14 bases lay between the germline ends. The CDR3 nucleotides read TGCAGTGCTAGTAACAAAGGGGGAGGCAATCAGCCCCAGCATTTT. It translates to CSASNKGGGNQPQHF.

The chain is built from TRBV7-9 and TRBJ1-4; D is undetermined. V lost 2 bases, J lost 4 bases, and 5 bases lay in between. Looked up from germline, CDR1 is SEHNR and CDR2 is FQNEAQ (reference sequence). This CDR3 is 13 amino acids long. Here the CDR3 reads CASSLTGNEKLFF. For the CDR3, the DNA is TGTGCCAGCAGCTTAACGGGTAATGAAAAACTGTTTTTT.

The rearrangement links TRBV5-6 to TRBJ2-1; 7 bases match TRBD1. CDR1 SGHDT and CDR2 YYEEEE come from the germline V gene. This CDR3 is 15 amino acids long. Trimming at V came to 1 base and at J to 4 bases, leaving 5 bases not matched to a gene. Here the CDR3 DNA reads TGTGCCAGCAGCTTGTCGACAGGGCCTTACAATGAGCAGTTCTTC. This sequence encodes CASSLSTGPYNEQFF.

The rearrangement joins TRBV7-2 to TRBJ1-1; D uncertain. The germline CDR1 and CDR2 sequences are SGHTA and FQGNSA. The CDR3 is 15 amino acids. Deletions cut 5 bases from V and 0 bases from J, with 13 bases between. The CDR3 DNA reads as TGTGCCAGCAGCCCGCAAGTGACATTGAACACTGAAGCTTTCTTT. It codes for CASSPQVTLNTEAFF.

The chain uses TRBV28 and TRBJ1-2, with TRBD1 matching 9 bases. V lost 8 bases to trimming and J lost 2 bases; unmatched junction nucleotides: 6. The CDR3 covers 14 residues. Germline assignment: CDR1 MDHEN and CDR2 SYDVKM. The DNA of the CDR3 is TGTGCCAGCTTCACAGGGGGCGGAAACTATGGCTACACCTTC. Its translation is CASFTGGGNYGYTF.

The chain couples TRBV3-1 (or the pseudogene TRBV3-2) to TRBJ1-2, with 8 bases identical to TRBD1. J gave up 4 bases and V 0 bases, and 7 bases lay outside the gene matches. CDR1 LGHDT and CDR2 YNNKEL come from the germline V gene (reference sequence). CDR3 length equals 16 residues. CDR3: CASSQDPRTGSYGYTF. CDR3 sequence (DNA): TGTGCCAGCAGCCAAGATCCTCGGACAGGGAGCTATGGCTACACCTTC.

This clone was found once. This chain joins TRBV19 and TRBJ2-1; D is unresolved. The CDR3 sequence is 15 residues long. V dropped 3 bases and J dropped 6 bases, with 15 bases sitting between them. The germline gives CDR1 LNHDA, CDR2 SQIVND (reference sequence). The CDR3 nucleotides read TGTGCCAGTAGTATCGAGGTCGGCTTCTCCAATGAGCAGTTCTTC. This gives the protein CASSIEVGFSNEQFF.

A single count supports this clone. The chain recombines TRBV5-1 with TRBJ2-1; 11 bases line up with TRBD2. Germline values: CDR1 SGHRS, CDR2 YFSETQ. The ends lost 3 bases at V and 1 base at J; junction bases unmatched: 3. This CDR3 spans 16 amino acids. As DNA, the CDR3 is TGCGCCAGCAGCTCGATAGCGGGGGGGTCCTACAATGAGCAGTTCTTC. Its translation: CASSSIAGGSYNEQFF.

This chain connects TRBV6-5 to TRBJ1-2, with D maybe TRBD1 (6 bases). V dropped 5 bases and J dropped 7 bases, with 17 bases sitting between them. The CDR3 spans 14 residues. Germline V CDR1 and CDR2: MNHEY, SVGAGI. Written as DNA, the CDR3 is TGTGCCAGCAGTACAAACCACTACAGGGTTGGCTACACCTTC. Encoded protein: CASSTNHYRVGYTF.

V is TRBV12-1 and J is TRBJ2-1; the table's D gene call, TRBD2, was not cross checked with the DNA. TRBV12-1 is recorded as a pseudogene. The CDR3 totals 15 residues. This chain's CDR3 is CASSSSSGGRNEQFF. The CDR3 DNA is TGTGCCAGCAGCTCTTCTAGCGGGGGACGGAATGAGCAGTTCTTC.

V usage is TRBV29-1 and J usage is TRBJ1-1; D not resolved. V shed 2 bases and J shed 1 base, with 14 bases lying between them. Germline loops: CDR1 SQVTM, CDR2 ANQGSEA. The CDR3 extends over 15 amino acids. CDR3 DNA sequence: TGCAGCGTTGAATCGTCGGGAGTGGGGAACACTGAAGCTTTCTTT. Translated: CSVESSGVGNTEAFF.

The chain combines TRBV23-1 with TRBJ1-1, with TRBD1 identical over 8 bases. TRBV23-1 is flagged as an ORF with uncertain function. V was pared by 9 bases and J by 6 bases, with 12 bases of the junction left unmatched. This CDR3 contains 14 residues. CDR3 DNA: TGCGCCAGTCCAGCCCCCGACAGGGGCCCTGAAGCTTTCTTT. Its translation: CASPAPDRGPEAFF.

This chain uses TRBV28 with TRBJ2-1; TRBD1 might be the D (7 bases). The V end was cut by 5 bases, the J end by 10 bases, with 18 bases between. This CDR3 contains 14 residues. Germline V CDR1 and CDR2: MDHEN, SYDVKM. In nucleotides, the CDR3 is TGTGCCAGCAGTCTGAGACAGGGAGGTAAGGAGCAGTTCTTC. Residues: CASSLRQGGKEQFF. Complete variable domain (other parts from reference TRBV28 and TRBJ2-1): DVKVTQSSRYLVKRTGEKVFLECVQDMDHENMFWYRQDPGLGLRLIYFSYDVKMKEKGDIPEGYSVSREKKERFSLILESASTNQTSMYLCASSLRQGGKEQFFGPGTRLTVL.

The chain recombines TRBV18 with TRBJ1-5; D is perhaps TRBD1 (5 bases). Germline CDR1 reads KGHSH; CDR2 reads LQKENI. The CDR3 is made up of 15 amino acids. V lost 2 bases and J 0 bases, leaving 8 bases between the germline ends. The CDR3 region is CASSPIQDSNQPQHF. The CDR3 bases are TGTGCCAGCTCACCAATACAGGATAGCAATCAGCCCCAGCATTTT. Filled out from reference TRBV18 and TRBJ1-5, the complete variable domain reads NAGVMQNPRHLVRRRGQEARLRCSPMKGHSHVYWYRQLPEEGLKFMVYLQKENIIDESGMPKERFSAEFPKEGPSILRIQQVVRGDSAAYFCASSPIQDSNQPQHFGDGTRLSIL.

V and J are TRBV19 and TRBJ1-2; D is undetermined. This CDR3 spans 13 amino acids. The germline V gene has CDR1 LNHDA and CDR2 SQIVND (reference sequence). V was clipped by 10 bases and J by 2 bases, with 14 bases between them. The CDR3 loop reads CATGEGLNYGYTF. CDR3 sequence (DNA): TGTGCCACCGGGGAGGGTCTCAACTATGGCTACACCTTC.

This clone was picked up one time. The CDR3 region is CAGQGALNTEAFF. The CDR3 DNA reads TGCGCGGGGCAGGGGGCCCTGAACACTGAAGCTTTCTTT. The chain carries TRBV29-1 and TRBJ1-1; TRBD1 matches at 8 bases. This CDR3 spans 13 amino acids. Germline CDR1 SQVTM, CDR2 ANQGSEA.

V is TRBV19 and J is TRBJ1-6; 8 nucleotides match TRBD1. J gave up 0 bases and V 6 bases, and 4 bases lay outside the gene matches. The CDR3 extends over 16 amino acids. The germline V gene encodes CDR1 LNHDA and CDR2 SQIVND (reference sequence). The CDR3 is CASRRGQASYNSPLHF. The CDR3 DNA is TGTGCCAGTAGGAGGGGACAGGCCTCCTATAATTCACCCCTCCACTTT.

The chain couples TRBV24-1 to TRBJ1-2, with TRBD1 as a possible D gene (6 bases). The CDR3 has 12 residues. CDR1 KGHDR and CDR2 SFDVKD come from the germline V gene. Trimming took off 5 bases at V and 14 bases at J, with 17 bases between the two ends. The CDR3 sequence: CATSVGTSQVTF. As DNA, the CDR3 is TGTGCCACCAGTGTTGGGACATCTCAGGTGACCTTC.

The CDR3 protein is CASSYSTRQNQPPNYGYTF. CDR3 DNA: TGTGCCAGCAGTTACTCGACTAGACAGAACCAACCTCCTAACTATGGCTACACCTTC. This rearrangement joins TRBV6-2 or TRBV6-3 to TRBJ1-2; perhaps TRBD1 as D (5 bases). The CDR3 totals 19 residues. In germline, CDR1 is MNHEY, CDR2 SVGEGT. V gave up 0 bases and J gave up 0 bases, with 20 bases separating them.

This sequence joins TRBV18 and TRBJ2-7; a weak D match, TRBD1 (6 bases). V lost 5 bases and J lost 7, with 12 bases in between. CDR3 length equals 12 residues. Germline lookup yields CDR1 KGHSH and CDR2 LQKENI. The CDR3, as DNA: TGTGCCAGCTCAGAACAGGGCGCGGAGCAGTACTTC. It codes for CASSEQGAEQYF.

This rearrangement joins TRBV11-2 to TRBJ2-5; TRBD2 matches at 8 bases. The germline V gene encodes CDR1 SGHAT and CDR2 FQNNGV. The junction had 2 bases not matched to a gene; V was cut back by 1 base and J by 4 bases. This CDR3 is built from 14 residues. CDR3 DNA: TGTGCCAGCAGCTTAGGGCTAGCGGGAGAGACCCAGTACTTC. This codes for CASSLGLAGETQYF.

This clone was seen once. The V gene is TRBV19, the J gene TRBJ1-1; 7 bases match TRBD1. Looked up from germline, CDR1 is LNHDA and CDR2 is SQIVND (reference sequence). J lost 0 bases, V lost 5 bases, and 9 bases had no gene match. The CDR3 totals 16 residues. In nucleotides, the CDR3 is TGTGCCAGTAGTCGTCCCGGGACAGCGATGAACACTGAAGCTTTCTTT. This translates into CASSRPGTAMNTEAFF.

This chain links TRBV4-1 with TRBJ2-1; perhaps TRBD2 as D (6 bases). The CDR3 totals 17 residues. Germline V gene lookup returns CDR1 MGHRA and CDR2 YSYEKL. The ends were cut back, 4 bases at V and 0 bases at J, with 16 bases in the middle. Here the CDR3 DNA reads TGCGCCAGCAGCCCCCAAGGCGGGGCCCTCTCCTACAATGAGCAGTTCTTC. It translates to CASSPQGGALSYNEQFF.

In DNA form, the CDR3 reads TGTGCCAGCAGTGAGAACAGGGCAGGGCACTCTGGAAACACCATATATTTT. It encodes CASSENRAGHSGNTIYF. The chain couples TRBV28 to TRBJ1-3; maybe TRBD1 (6 bases). The germline gives CDR1 MDHEN, CDR2 SYDVKM. The CDR3 runs 17 residues. The germline V and J ends were trimmed by 5 bases and 0 bases, with 17 bases remaining between them.